Included here is one T cell receptor beta chain sequence, with context. Some clones are missing from TCRdb's copy, which holds only in-frame ones; the method was immunoSEQ multiplex PCR. This sample has 260,000 or so clones, with around 90% found just once. This sample stems from a study of blood T cell repertoires in COVID-19. Study details: COVID-19 samples collected from the United States, Italy and Spain covered acute and convalescent phases. PBMCs, B-cell-depleted T cells, or T cells were the source of the cDNA or gDNA that made up the material.

CDR3 length: 14 residues. Trimming removed 5 bases at V and 3 bases at J, with 14 bases between. Germline V gene data show CDR1 as MNHEY and CDR2 as SVGAGI. V gene TRBV6-5 combines with J gene TRBJ2-7, with D possibly being TRBD1 (6 bases). Sequencing was carried out using PBMCs or T cells enriched from blood (not recorded which). The sequence derives from a woman between 25 and 40 years old with acute COVID-19. CDR3 loop: CASSLGHSNYEQYF. The DNA of the CDR3 is TGTGCCAGCAGTCTGGGACATTCCAACTACGAGCAGTACTTC.